Here is one TCR beta chain with its context. The data belong to a study of blood T cell repertoires in COVID-19. Background on the study: There were acute and convalescent COVID-19 samples, and they came from the United States, Italy and Spain.

In the source study's methods: Estimated nucleated cell counts came from reference gene primer amplification. The repertoire was sequenced with immunoSEQ multiplex PCR; TCRdb's copy has only in-frame clones and lacks some. The V and J calls and clone size were taken over from that table, and D and trimming were inferred from the DNA. In the table there are under 250,000 clones, roughly 80% of which are singletons. This CDR3 spans 16 amino acids. V was trimmed by 0 bases and J by 0 bases, leaving 9 bases between them. CDR1 LGHNA and CDR2 YNFKEQ come from the germline V gene. The specimen sequenced was peripheral blood. The TCR was taken from a man older than 75 with acute or convalescent COVID-19. The V call is TRBV4-2, the J call TRBJ2-4; D gene ambiguous. CDR3 protein: CASSQDLSGAKNIQYF. CDR3 sequence (DNA): TGTGCCAGCAGCCAAGATCTGTCGGGAGCCAAAAACATTCAGTACTTC.